The present TCR beta chain was sequenced within a study of cytomegalovirus exposure and HLA in healthy donors. Study-wide context: 81% of 398 genotyped donors fell in the Caucasian-associated ancestry cluster.

In the PCR, 60 Vbeta and 13 Jbeta primers were used. Clones were read by immunoSEQ multiplex PCR, and TCRdb kept only the in-frame ones, dropping some. The top ten clones hold approximately 1.6% of a sample with 150,000 or so clones, roughly 82% of them seen once. Whole-study findings and limits: Many donors shared some public TCRs, even though most TCR sequences were rare. Reportedly, a later analysis found an Asian-associated ancestry cluster had fewer N-insertions than the roughly 670-donor mean. Analysis performed later found roughly 17,000 TCR beta sequences associated with HLA alleles at 0.05 false discovery rate.

As for this clone: The target antigen is unknown.

The receptor comes from a woman aged 25 to 39 in good health and CMV-seronegative. Sequencing used PBMCs.

The CDR3 sequence is CASSLVGGSGNTIYF. For the CDR3, the DNA is TGTGCCAGCAGCTTAGTGGGGGGCTCTGGAAACACCATATATTTT. The rearrangement uses TRBV7-2 and TRBJ1-3; a possible D gene is TRBD1 (5 bases). The germline CDR1 and CDR2 sequences are SGHTA and FQGNSA. The V end lost 1 base, the J end lost 0 bases, and 7 bases lay between the germline ends. CDR3 length: 15 residues.